This TCR beta chain was observed in a study of blood T cell repertoires in COVID-19. Study at large: Samples came from the United States, Italy and Spain, spanning acute and convalescent COVID-19. T cells, B-cell-depleted T cells, or PBMCs provided the cDNA or gDNA that served as material.

As originally analysed: Estimation of nucleated cell counts relied on the amplification of reference gene primers. Some clones are missing from TCRdb's copy, which holds only in-frame ones; the method was immunoSEQ multiplex PCR. That table supplies the V and J calls and clone size; D and trimming were determined from the DNA. The sample lists around 130,000 clones; roughly nine tenths were seen once. The V gene's germline CDR1 is MNHEY and CDR2 SVGEGT. The V gene lost 0 bases and the J gene lost 1 base, with 15 bases spanning the gap. The CDR3 is 17 amino acids. The TCR originated in a man between 60 and 75 years old with COVID-19, enrolled during active disease. Sequenced material: peripheral blood. The chain uses TRBV6-2 or TRBV6-3 and TRBJ1-1; D not certain. For the CDR3, the DNA is TGTGCCAGCAGTTACTCGCGTGTCCAGGCCAAGAACACTGAAGCTTTCTTT. Its translation is CASSYSRVQAKNTEAFF.